One and the same sample provided the 27 T cell receptor beta chains below, sequenced in a study of blood T cells in healthy people across ages. For the second PCR, which ran for roughly 6 to 11 cycles, a sample-barcoded 5' primer and a J-beta primer mix were used. TCRdb reanalysed the 5' RACE reads using MiXCR and keeps one entry per CDR3 protein. The sample consists of 790,000 or so distinct CDR3 sequences, about 61% of them appearing once. Sequencing was performed on blood. These receptors originate from a man aged 35 to 55 in good health.

This clonotype was seen a few times. The chain employs TRBV4-3 and TRBJ2-1, with 12 bases identical to TRBD2. This CDR3 region has 15 residues. V lost 1 base to trimming and J lost 14 bases; unmatched junction nucleotides: 9. CDR1 LGHNA and CDR2 YSLEER come from the germline V gene. The chain's CDR3 is CASSQGTSGTGIKFF. In DNA form, the CDR3 reads TGCGCCAGCAGCCAAGGGACTAGCGGGACCGGGATAAAGTTCTTC.

The chain is built from TRBV6-1 and TRBJ1-1; no firm D call. With 2 bases removed from V and 0 bases from J, the gap between germline ends came to 4 bases. This CDR3 has 13 residues. The germline V gene encodes CDR1 MNHNS and CDR2 SASEGT. CDR3 coding DNA: TGTGCCAGCAGTGAACAAGTGAACACTGAAGCTTTCTTT. It is translated as CASSEQVNTEAFF.

V gene TRBV20-1 combines with J gene TRBJ2-1, with D tentatively TRBD2 (6 bases). The ends were cut back, 4 bases at V and 9 bases at J, with 10 bases in the middle. Germline loops: CDR1 DFQATT, CDR2 SNEGSKA (reference sequence). The CDR3 sequence is 11 residues long. CDR3 sequence: CSANRAGEQFF. The CDR3 nucleotides read TGCAGTGCTAACCGAGCGGGTGAGCAGTTCTTC.

The J gene is TRBJ1-5, the V gene TRBV12-3 or TRBV12-4; 10 bases are a match to TRBD1. The CDR3 totals 15 residues. V trimming: 6 bases; J trimming: 2 bases; junction bases outside the gene matches: 4. CDR3 nucleotides: TGTGCCAGCAGGGCCGGGACAGGGGGCAATCAGCCCCAGCATTTT. Protein: CASRAGTGGNQPQHF.

The chain joins TRBV29-1 to TRBJ2-7, with 8 nucleotides matching TRBD1. There are 13 residues in the CDR3. Germline V CDR1 and CDR2: SQVTM, ANQGSEA. J was trimmed by 2 bases and V by 7 bases; bases with no gene match: 7. CDR3 sequence reads: CSAGQGNPYEQYF. The DNA of the CDR3 is TGCAGCGCAGGACAGGGAAACCCCTACGAGCAGTACTTC.

The genes are TRBV28 and TRBJ2-3; D could derive from TRBD1 or TRBD2 (6 bases each). V dropped 6 bases and J dropped 2 bases, with 24 bases sitting between them. Per germline, CDR1 MDHEN and CDR2 SYDVKM. The length of the CDR3 is 18 residues. In DNA form, the CDR3 reads TGTGCCAGCAGGACTAGAAACCGCGGTGGACAGAACACAGATACGCAGTATTTT. Translated: CASRTRNRGGQNTDTQYF.

Only a few counts were recorded for this clonotype. J is TRBJ1-1 and V is TRBV27; no reliable D call. The CDR3 loop spans 12 amino acids. V lost 8 bases, J lost 0 bases, and 7 bases lay in between. From germline, CDR1 is MNHEY and CDR2 SMNVEV (reference sequence). The CDR3 bases are TGTGCCAGCGGCAGCATGAACACTGAAGCTTTCTTT. Protein: CASGSMNTEAFF.

V and J are TRBV28 and TRBJ2-3; 7 nucleotides agree with TRBD2. Germline trimming cut 8 bases from V and 7 bases from J; bases unmatched to any gene: 6. This CDR3 comprises 12 residues. Germline assignment: CDR1 MDHEN and CDR2 SYDVKM. CDR3 sequence reads: CASGGGFHTQYF. DNA for the CDR3: TGTGCCAGCGGGGGGGGGTTCCATACGCAGTATTTT.

The rearrangement uses TRBV27 and TRBJ1-2; possible D gene TRBD1, 5 bases. The CDR3 extends over 16 amino acids. Germline values: CDR1 MNHEY, CDR2 SMNVEV (reference sequence). V gave up 6 bases and J gave up 8 bases, with 25 bases separating them. CDR3: CASRLNLSPRVAGYTF. CDR3 bases: TGTGCCAGCAGGTTGAATTTATCCCCCAGGGTCGCCGGCTACACCTTC.

Notes on this clonotype: A much bigger clone sits one base away, suggesting this may be a read error. The V gene is TRBV3-1, the J gene TRBJ2-5; the D is unclear. Trimming left V 1 base short and J 5 bases short, with 17 bases between. CDR3 size: 16 residues. The germline gives CDR1 LGHDT, CDR2 YNNKEL (reference sequence). The chain's CDR3 is CASSQGVGRAVETQYF. The CDR3 DNA reads as TGTGCCAGCAGCCAAGGAGTAGGCCGGGCGGTGGAGACCCAGTACTTC.

This clonotype has only a few counts. J is TRBJ2-5 and V is TRBV6-6; weak D call: TRBD1 (6 bases). This CDR3 region has 13 residues. Germline loops: CDR1 MNHNY, CDR2 SVGAGI (reference sequence). The V end lost 8 bases, the J end lost 0 bases, and 10 bases lay between the germline ends. Written as DNA, the CDR3 is TGTGCCAGCGGGGGCCAGTACCAAGAGACCCAGTACTTC. Its translation: CASGGQYQETQYF.

This clonotype turned up a few times. The J gene is TRBJ2-2, the V gene TRBV9; D perhaps matches TRBD2 (6 bases). This CDR3 spans 16 amino acids. The V end was cut by 0 bases, the J end by 5 bases, with 14 bases between. The V gene's germline CDR1 is SGDLS and CDR2 YYNGEE. The CDR3 here is CASSVEVRTTTGELFF. The CDR3 coding sequence is TGTGCCAGCAGCGTAGAGGTCCGGACTACAACCGGGGAGCTGTTTTTT.

The chain combines TRBV5-1 with TRBJ1-5; D remains ambiguous. The CDR3 runs to 15 residues. The V gene lost 1 base and the J gene lost 1 base, with 9 bases spanning the gap. CDR1 and CDR2 (germline): SGHRS, YFSETQ. Here the CDR3 reads CASSLSGESNQPQHF. As DNA, the CDR3 is TGCGCCAGCAGCTTGAGCGGGGAAAGCAATCAGCCCCAGCATTTT. Combining the CDR3 with reference TRBV5-1 and TRBJ1-5 gives the whole variable domain KAGVTQTPRYLIKTRGQQVTLSCSPISGHRSVSWYQQTPGQGLQFLFEYFSETQRNKGNFPGRFSGRQFSNSRSEMNVSTLELGDSALYLCASSLSGESNQPQHFGDGTRLSIL.

J is TRBJ2-7 and V is TRBV28; D is unclear. The CDR3 is 16 residues long. Germline-derived CDR1 and CDR2 are MDHEN and SYDVKM. V was trimmed by 5 bases and J by 3 bases, leaving 20 bases between them. The CDR3 region has the DNA TGTGCCAGCAGTACAATCCCTCTCCAAGGAGTCTACGAGCAGTACTTC. Its translation is CASSTIPLQGVYEQYF.

The V and J genes are TRBV29-1 and TRBJ2-7; TRBD1 agrees at 8 bases. CDR1 and CDR2 from the germline V gene are SQVTM and ANQGSEA. Trimming removed 0 bases from V and 3 bases from J; junction bases left unmatched: 4. This CDR3 contains 14 residues. In DNA, the CDR3 is TGCAGCGTTGAAGATCTAGGACAGGGCTACGAGCAGTACTTC. Protein sequence: CSVEDLGQGYEQYF.

The genes are TRBV20-1 and TRBJ2-7, with D hard to call. The CDR3 sequence is 14 residues long. Germline-derived CDR1 and CDR2 are DFQATT and SNEGSKA (reference sequence). V was cut by 0 bases and J by 6 bases, with 15 bases left in between. The CDR3 region is CSARDLPDSLEQYF. In DNA form, the CDR3 reads TGCAGTGCTAGAGATCTTCCGGATTCCCTCGAGCAGTACTTC.

This rearrangement joins TRBV27 to TRBJ2-6, with D maybe TRBD2 (6 bases). Trimming took off 7 bases at V and 0 bases at J, with 16 bases between the two ends. Germline V gene sequence: CDR1 MNHEY, CDR2 SMNVEV (reference sequence). The length of the CDR3 is 17 residues. The DNA for the CDR3 is TGTGCCAGCACCAGAAATCGGGGGTTCTCTGGGGCCAACGTCCTGACTTTC. This translates into CASTRNRGFSGANVLTF.

In its sample, this clonotype was seen a few times. This rearrangement joins TRBV12-3 or TRBV12-4 to TRBJ1-2; no clear D gene. The CDR3 is 13 residues long. V was cut by 6 bases and J by 4 bases, with 12 bases left in between. The CDR3, as DNA: TGTGCCAGCAGCCCAGGATCAGGCTATGGCTACACCTTC. It specifies CASSPGSGYGYTF.

The J gene is TRBJ2-1, the V gene TRBV4-3, with 9 bases that match TRBD2. Unmatched junction bases numbered 2, after V lost 0 bases and J lost 5 bases. Germline V gene sequence: CDR1 LGHNA, CDR2 YSLEER. The CDR3 runs 15 residues. CDR3 loop: CASSQEASGDNEQFF. The CDR3 nucleotides are TGCGCCAGCAGCCAAGAGGCTAGCGGGGACAATGAGCAGTTCTTC.

In the case of this clonotype: At one end the junction does not follow the germline gene, possibly because of a read error. The chain joins TRBV3-1 to TRBJ1-2, with 10 bases fitting TRBD1. This CDR3 has 15 amino acids. The germline V gene encodes CDR1 LGHDT and CDR2 YNNKEL (reference sequence). CDR3 DNA sequence: TGTACCAGCAGCCAAGACCGGGACAGGGGTAGAGGCTACACCTTC. Translated, it gives CTSSQDRDRGRGYTF.

This chain links TRBV5-6 with TRBJ2-5; D may correspond to TRBD1 or TRBD2 (5 bases each). The germline gives CDR1 SGHDT, CDR2 YYEEEE. Between the trimmed V and J ends, which lost 2 bases and 2 bases, there was a span of 13 bases. The CDR3 extends over 15 amino acids. The CDR3 sequence: CASSFARGRQETQYF. The CDR3, as DNA: TGTGCCAGCAGCTTCGCCCGGGGCAGACAAGAGACCCAGTACTTC.

This clonotype was seen repeatedly, ten times or more. The genes are TRBV6-2 or TRBV6-3 and TRBJ2-7, with D perhaps TRBD1 (6 bases). From germline, CDR1 is MNHEY and CDR2 SVGEGT. V gave up 4 bases and J gave up 0 bases, with 16 bases separating them. The CDR3 runs to 16 residues. The CDR3: CASSFSNRDNSYEQYF. The CDR3 nucleotides read TGTGCCAGCAGTTTCTCCAATCGGGACAACTCCTACGAGCAGTACTTC.

This clonotype was counted a few times. This chain connects TRBV7-6 to TRBJ2-5; D might be TRBD1 or TRBD2, each matching 6 bases. The V end lost 3 bases, the J end lost 5 bases, and 13 bases lay between the germline ends. CDR1 SGHVS and CDR2 FNYEAQ come from the germline V gene. The CDR3 is 14 residues long. The CDR3 DNA follows: TGTGCCAGCAGCTTGACGGGGGCGTGGGAGACCCAGTACTTC. Its protein is CASSLTGAWETQYF.

This clonotype was counted ten times or more. J is TRBJ2-7 and V is TRBV25-1; the match to TRBD1 covers 7 bases. Trimming at V came to 8 bases and at J to 2 bases, leaving 6 bases not matched to a gene. Germline CDR1 MGHDK, CDR2 SYGVNS. This CDR3 region has 13 residues. CDR3 sequence reads: CASSSTGTYEQYF. CDR3 nucleotide sequence: TGTGCCAGCTCCTCGACAGGGACCTACGAGCAGTACTTC.

The chain recombines TRBV28 with TRBJ1-4; D is perhaps TRBD1 (5 bases). The CDR3 has 14 amino acids. The V gene lost 3 bases and the J gene lost 5 bases, with 10 bases spanning the gap. Germline V CDR1 and CDR2: MDHEN, SYDVKM. CDR3 nucleotides: TGTGCCAGCAGTTTGGGTGGGGGAAATGAAAAACTGTTTTTT. Translation: CASSLGGGNEKLFF.

The chain joins TRBV20-1 to TRBJ2-7, with 7 bases lining up with TRBD1. This CDR3 is 16 amino acids long. V dropped 0 bases and J dropped 2; count of bases not matched to a gene: 10. Germline assignment: CDR1 DFQATT and CDR2 SNEGSKA (reference sequence). The CDR3 sequence is CSARDSTGLGAYEQYF. As DNA, the CDR3 is TGCAGTGCTAGAGACTCGACAGGGTTGGGCGCCTACGAGCAGTACTTC.

This clonotype turned up a few times. V and J are TRBV3-1 and TRBJ2-7; 14 nucleotides align to TRBD2. V lost 4 bases to trimming and J lost 6 bases; unmatched junction nucleotides: 5. From germline, CDR1 is LGHDT and CDR2 YNNKEL (reference sequence). The CDR3 length is 15 residues. CDR3 protein: CASSPRTSGRTEQYF. The CDR3 DNA is TGTGCCAGCAGCCCCCGGACTAGCGGGAGGACCGAGCAGTACTTC.